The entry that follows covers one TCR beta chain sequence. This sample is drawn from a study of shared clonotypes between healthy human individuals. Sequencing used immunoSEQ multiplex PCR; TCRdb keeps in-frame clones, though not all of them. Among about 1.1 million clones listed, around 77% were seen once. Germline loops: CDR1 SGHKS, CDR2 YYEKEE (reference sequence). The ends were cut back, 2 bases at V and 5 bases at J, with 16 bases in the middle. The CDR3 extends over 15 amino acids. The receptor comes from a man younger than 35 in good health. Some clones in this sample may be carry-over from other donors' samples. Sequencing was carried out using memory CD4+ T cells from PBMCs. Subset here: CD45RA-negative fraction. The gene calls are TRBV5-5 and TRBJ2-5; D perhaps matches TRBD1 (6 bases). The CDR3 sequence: CASSFFQGNEETQYF. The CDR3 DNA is TGTGCCAGCAGCTTCTTCCAGGGGAACGAGGAGACCCAGTACTTC.